The 29 T cell receptor beta chains listed next were all sequenced from one sample in a study of vaccination and CD4 T cells after COVID-19 (dated 2022 in TCRdb). Antigens of these TCRs are unknown. Sample treatment or condition, as interpreted from the label and publication: approximately 9-day PBMC culture with coronavirus spike peptide pools or control peptides (ViraFEST assay). Receptor libraries were prepared by PCR. The data were produced on an Illumina iSeq 100. TCR sequencing of DNA from cultured CD4+ T cells used the Oncomine TCR Beta short-read assay at the Johns Hopkins FTIC core. TCRdb reanalyzed the raw reads on its own, using fastp at Q25 for trimming and MiXCR for clone calling, and kept in-frame beta chains. Each entry merges the rows of one CDR3 protein and shows their most common DNA and genes. The sample includes 12,000 or so distinct CDR3 sequences, with around a third observed a single time. The top ten clones comprise 34% of the sample.

The sample in question was CD4+ T cells from blood, cultured in vitro, obtained before SARS-CoV-2 vaccination. The source is a human donor who received a COVID-19 vaccine.

The chain uses TRBV10-3 and TRBJ2-7; 7 bases map to TRBD1. With V trimmed by 0 bases and J by 2 bases, 4 bases remained unmatched. The CDR3 covers 15 residues. Germline V gene lookup returns CDR1 ENHRY and CDR2 SYGVKD. CDR3: CAISESETGAYEQYF. For the CDR3, the DNA is TGTGCCATCAGTGAGTCCGAAACAGGGGCCTACGAGCAGTACTTC.

The rearrangement links TRBV19 to TRBJ2-1, with 11 bases that match TRBD1. The V gene's germline CDR1 is LNHDA and CDR2 SQIVND (reference sequence). This CDR3 is 14 amino acids long. V was pared by 4 bases and J by 8 bases, with 4 bases of the junction left unmatched. CDR3 nucleotide sequence: TGTGCCAGTAGTAAGGGACAGGGGGGTGATGAGCAGTTCTTC. This encodes CASSKGQGGDEQFF.

This chain connects TRBV20-1 to TRBJ1-1, with a weak D call TRBD1 (5 bases). The CDR3 runs 14 residues. Germline loops: CDR1 DFQATT, CDR2 SNEGSKA (reference sequence). Trimming stripped 6 bases from V and 4 bases from J, with 18 bases between. The DNA for the CDR3 is TGCAGTGCCTTGAAGGGTTATGGGGGCACTGAAGCTTTCTTT. Amino acids: CSALKGYGGTEAFF.

V is TRBV4-2 and J is TRBJ1-5; 7 bases match TRBD1. CDR1 and CDR2 from the germline V gene are LGHNA and YNFKEQ. V lost 3 bases, J lost 6 bases, and 2 bases stayed unmatched. The CDR3 runs to 13 residues. The chain's CDR3 is CASSQTGFQPQHF. The CDR3 DNA sequence: TGTGCCAGCAGCCAGACAGGGTTTCAGCCCCAGCATTTT.

This clonotype was observed a handful of times. V gene TRBV7-9 combines with J gene TRBJ2-3; TRBD2 matches 12 bases. This CDR3 has 16 amino acids. The germline gives CDR1 SEHNR, CDR2 FQNEAQ (reference sequence). The ends lost 3 bases at V and 1 base at J; junction bases unmatched: 2. CDR3 region: CASSFLAGGGTDTQYF. The CDR3 nucleotides read TGTGCCAGCAGCTTCCTAGCGGGGGGGGGCACAGATACGCAGTATTTT.

The rearrangement links TRBV7-2 to TRBJ1-2; D call uncertain. CDR3 length: 16 amino acids. Trimming removed 1 base at V and 0 bases at J, with 12 bases between. Germline CDR1 SGHTA, CDR2 FQGNSA. The CDR3: CASSLVPGLANYGYTF. As DNA, the CDR3 is TGTGCCAGCAGCTTAGTCCCGGGATTAGCTAACTATGGCTACACCTTC.

This sequence joins TRBV6-1 and TRBJ1-2; tentative D call: TRBD1 (5 bases). The V and J ends lost 6 bases and 2 bases respectively, with 10 bases between them. CDR3 size: 13 residues. Per the germline V gene, CDR1 is MNHNS and CDR2 is SASEGT. This chain's CDR3 is CASSPPGNYGYTF. Written as DNA, the CDR3 is TGTGCCAGCAGCCCTCCAGGGAACTATGGCTACACCTTC.

In its sample, this clonotype was seen a few times. The J gene is TRBJ1-3, the V gene TRBV6-1; no clear D. CDR3 length equals 20 residues. The V gene lost 7 bases and the J gene lost 0 bases, with 28 bases spanning the gap. The germline CDR1 and CDR2 sequences are MNHNS and SASEGT. The CDR3 sequence: CASILPTRVMSPSSGNTIYF. The CDR3 DNA reads TGTGCCAGCATTCTGCCGACTCGAGTGATGAGCCCGAGCTCTGGAAACACCATATATTTT.

This clonotype was found a few times. The J gene is TRBJ1-6, the V gene TRBV12-3 or TRBV12-4; a possible D gene is TRBD1 (5 bases). The CDR3 has 14 amino acids. With 5 bases removed from V and 6 bases from J, the gap between germline ends came to 11 bases. CDR3 DNA sequence: TGTGCCAGCAGTCTGGGACCGCTTAATTCACCCCTCCACTTT. Its translation: CASSLGPLNSPLHF.

This chain joins TRBV2 and TRBJ1-1; D gene ambiguous. The ends were cut back, 7 bases at V and 2 bases at J, with 8 bases in the middle. The CDR3 is made up of 12 amino acids. Germline V lookup: CDR1 SNHLY, CDR2 FYNNEI. As DNA, the CDR3 is TGTGCCAGCACGTTGGGTAACACTGAAGCTTTCTTT. This sequence encodes CASTLGNTEAFF.

J is TRBJ2-3 and V is TRBV10-3, with 9 bases identical to TRBD1. CDR3 length: 15 amino acids. The germline CDR1 and CDR2 sequences are ENHRY and SYGVKD. Trimming took 3 bases from V and 3 from J; bases not matched to a gene: 4. CDR3 protein: CAISEPDRGTDTQYF. CDR3 sequence (DNA): TGTGCCATCAGTGAACCGGACAGGGGAACAGATACGCAGTATTTT.

This clonotype was seen more than once but under ten times. The chain links TRBV20-1 to TRBJ1-5; weak D call: TRBD1 (6 bases). The V end lost 6 bases, the J end lost 2 bases, and 14 bases lay between the germline ends. The CDR3 totals 14 residues. The germline V gene has CDR1 DFQATT and CDR2 SNEGSKA (reference sequence). CDR3 sequence (DNA): TGCAGTGCACATGGACAGCGGGGCAATCAGCCCCAGCATTTT. Amino acids: CSAHGQRGNQPQHF.

This clonotype showed up just once. J is TRBJ2-2 and V is TRBV6-1; tentatively, D is TRBD2 (6 bases). CDR3 length: 14 residues. Trimming left V 7 bases short and J 7 bases short, with 16 bases between. Germline assignment: CDR1 MNHNS and CDR2 SASEGT. The CDR3: CASKRGTSFGELFF. CDR3 coding DNA: TGTGCCAGCAAACGCGGGACTTCCTTCGGGGAGCTGTTTTTT.

This chain joins TRBV7-6 and TRBJ1-1, with a tentative D call TRBD1 (6 bases). Trimming removed 5 bases from V and 4 bases from J, with 17 bases in between. CDR1 and CDR2 from the germline V gene are SGHVS and FNYEAQ. The CDR3 has 15 amino acids. The CDR3 DNA reads as TGTGCCAGCAGCCCGCGAACAGGGCTCGGCACTGAAGCTTTCTTT. It encodes CASSPRTGLGTEAFF.

The chain recombines TRBV2 with TRBJ2-7; tentatively, D is TRBD1 (6 bases). The CDR3 covers 13 residues. Germline values: CDR1 SNHLY, CDR2 FYNNEI. Trimming cost V 7 bases and J 0 bases, with 10 bases left between them. CDR3: CASTPTGSYEQYF. CDR3 bases: TGTGCCAGCACCCCGACAGGCTCCTACGAGCAGTACTTC.

V gene TRBV21-1 combines with J gene TRBJ2-7; the table calls TRBD1, which could not be checked here. TRBV21-1 has pseudogene status. This CDR3 has 16 amino acids. CDR3 coding DNA: TGTGCCAGCAGCAACCGTACCGGGACAGCGTCCTACGAGCAGTACTTC. Its protein is CASSNRTGTASYEQYF.

This clonotype was counted between two and nine times. This chain links TRBV15 with TRBJ2-6; TRBD1 aligns across 9 bases. Germline CDR1 reads LNHNV; CDR2 reads YYDKDF (reference sequence). CDR3 length equals 15 residues. The J segment lost 1 base and the V segment lost 9 bases, leaving 4 bases of the junction unmatched. The CDR3 DNA reads TGTGCCACGGGACAGGGCGGGTCTGGGGCCAACGTCCTGACTTTC. Protein sequence: CATGQGGSGANVLTF.

The chain joins TRBV20-1 to TRBJ2-1; 10 bases align to TRBD2. The CDR3 loop spans 14 amino acids. The germline gives CDR1 DFQATT, CDR2 SNEGSKA (reference sequence). The J segment lost 2 bases and the V segment lost 3 bases, leaving 1 base of the junction unmatched. CDR3: CSARGLATYNEQFF. DNA for the CDR3: TGCAGTGCTAGGGGACTAGCGACCTACAATGAGCAGTTCTTC.

J is TRBJ1-1 and V is TRBV2; D unclear. V was trimmed by 5 bases and J by 9 bases, leaving 10 bases between them. CDR1 is SNHLY and CDR2 is FYNNEI in the germline V gene. The CDR3 contains 11 residues. CDR3 amino acids: CASSSEPQAFF. The DNA of the CDR3 is TGTGCCAGCAGTTCCGAACCTCAAGCTTTCTTT.

V usage is TRBV6-1 and J usage is TRBJ2-3; TRBD2 agrees at 10 bases. Germline V lookup: CDR1 MNHNS, CDR2 SASEGT. The CDR3 is 16 residues long. V lost 6 bases and J lost 0; bases outside the gene matches: 6. The chain's CDR3 is CASSRGLAASTDTQYF. The CDR3 DNA reads as TGTGCCAGCAGCCGCGGACTAGCGGCTAGCACAGATACGCAGTATTTT.

The chain uses TRBV21-1 and TRBJ2-7. TRBV21-1 is a listed pseudogene. The CDR3 extends over 14 amino acids. The CDR3 DNA reads TGTGCCAGCAGCAAAGGCATCCGATCCTACGAGCAGTACTTC. Its protein is CASSKGIRSYEQYF.

The V and J genes are TRBV23-1 and TRBJ1-6, with D possibly being TRBD1 (6 bases). TRBV23-1 is placed among ORFs of uncertain function. Between the trimmed V and J ends, which lost 1 base and 7 bases, there was a span of 17 bases. CDR3 length: 17 amino acids. CDR3 sequence: CASSQFKRGTANSPLHF. CDR3 DNA sequence: TGCGCCAGCAGTCAATTTAAGAGGGGGACGGCGAATTCACCCCTCCACTTT.

CDR3 sequence reads: CASSQSDLTLNYGYTF. DNA for the CDR3: TGCGCCAGCTCGCAATCCGACCTAACCTTGAACTATGGCTACACCTTC. The rearrangement uses TRBV5-1 and TRBJ1-2, with D uncertain. With 7 bases removed from V and 2 bases from J, the gap between germline ends came to 21 bases. CDR1 is SGHRS and CDR2 is YFSETQ in the germline V gene. The CDR3 contains 16 residues.

V usage is TRBV19 and J usage is TRBJ1-2; 10 bases map to TRBD1. The CDR3 contains 17 residues. Trimming cost V 3 bases and J 4 bases; bases outside gene matches: 11. CDR1 and CDR2 from the germline V gene are LNHDA and SQIVND (reference sequence). The CDR3 sequence: CASSMGIRRQGAYGYTF. Written as DNA, the CDR3 is TGTGCCAGTAGTATGGGGATCCGTCGACAGGGGGCCTATGGCTACACCTTC.

This rearrangement joins TRBV2 to TRBJ1-1, with D unresolved. Germline V gives CDR1 SNHLY, CDR2 FYNNEI. This CDR3 is 11 amino acids long. The V gene lost 6 bases and the J gene lost 7 bases, with 9 bases spanning the gap. The chain's CDR3 is CASSVAGEAFF. CDR3 sequence (DNA): TGTGCCAGCAGCGTAGCCGGTGAAGCTTTCTTT.

The V gene is TRBV2, the J gene TRBJ1-6, with a tentative D call TRBD1 (6 bases). Germline CDR1 is SNHLY and CDR2 is FYNNEI. V was pared by 6 bases and J by 0 bases, with 30 bases between. This CDR3 is built from 22 residues. The CDR3: CASSRRRDGQLLISSYNSPLHF. The CDR3 bases are TGTGCCAGCAGCCGGAGAAGAGATGGACAGCTTTTGATTAGCTCCTATAATTCACCCCTCCACTTT.

This chain joins TRBV20-1 and TRBJ2-7; D perhaps matches TRBD2 (6 bases). CDR1 and CDR2 (germline): DFQATT, SNEGSKA (reference sequence). The V and J ends lost 1 base and 6 bases respectively, with 10 bases between them. The CDR3 extends over 12 amino acids. The CDR3 coding sequence is TGCAGTGCTAGAGGTAGAGCGGGCGAGCAGTACTTC. Translation gives CSARGRAGEQYF.

This chain links TRBV7-2 with TRBJ2-3; the match to TRBD2 covers 10 bases. The CDR3 runs to 16 residues. CDR1 SGHTA and CDR2 FQGNSA come from the germline V gene. V gave up 1 base and J gave up 4 bases; unmatched junction bases: 5. CDR3 protein: CASSLVSGGASDTQYF. The CDR3 DNA reads TGTGCCAGCAGCTTAGTCAGCGGGGGGGCATCAGATACGCAGTATTTT.

The rearrangement uses TRBV7-2 and TRBJ2-1; D call uncertain. The germline gives CDR1 SGHTA, CDR2 FQGNSA. There are 13 residues in the CDR3. V was pared by 5 bases and J by 4 bases, with 9 bases between. CDR3 in amino acids: CASSNPTYNEQFF. The CDR3 DNA reads as TGTGCCAGCAGCAACCCGACGTACAATGAGCAGTTCTTC.